The clone carrying this T cell receptor (beta chain) appeared a single time. Sequencing used immunoSEQ multiplex PCR; TCRdb keeps in-frame clones, though not all of them. Here the sample spans approximately 52,000 clones, around nine tenths being singletons. The CDR3 is 12 amino acids. V was pared by 1 base and J by 11 bases, with 12 bases between. The germline V gene has CDR1 SGHAT and CDR2 FQNNGV. This sample is drawn from a study of blood T cell repertoires in COVID-19. This TCR derives from a human donor with active COVID-19. The donor label of this sample is uncertain. The chain joins TRBV11-2 to TRBJ2-7; tentatively, D is TRBD2 (6 bases). Material: peripheral blood. The CDR3 DNA is TGTGCCAGCAGCTTAGGGCAGGGAGGAAAGTACTTC. Translated: CASSLGQGGKYF.